This passage covers 21 T cell receptor beta chains from one sample sequenced in a study of blood T cell repertoires in COVID-19. The method was immunoSEQ multiplex PCR; TCRdb's version includes in-frame clones alone and lacks a portion of them. The sample consists of around 12,000 clones, about 88% of them appearing once. Sequencing used peripheral blood. Receptor source: a human donor in a cohort sampled during active COVID-19.

The J gene is TRBJ1-3, the V gene TRBV11-2, with D possibly TRBD1 on 5 matching bases. Germline CDR1 is SGHAT and CDR2 is FQNNGV. V shed 7 bases and J shed 4 bases, with 14 bases lying between them. CDR3 length: 14 residues. The CDR3 DNA follows: TGTGCCAGCAACACGGGGGGAAGCGGAAACACCATATATTTT. The encoded protein is CASNTGGSGNTIYF.

This clone has more than one count but fewer than ten. The chain combines TRBV5-5 with TRBJ1-4, with a weak D call TRBD1 (5 bases). Trimming removed 4 bases from V and 4 bases from J, with 14 bases in between. In germline, CDR1 is SGHKS, CDR2 YYEKEE (reference sequence). The CDR3 has 15 amino acids. CDR3 region: CASSPRQTYNEKLFF. CDR3 nucleotide sequence: TGTGCCAGCAGCCCACGACAGACATATAATGAAAAACTGTTTTTT.

The chain carries TRBV12-5 and TRBJ2-2; D possibly corresponds to TRBD1 (5 bases). The CDR3 sequence is 13 residues long. V dropped 7 bases and J dropped 4 bases, with 10 bases sitting between them. CDR1 and CDR2 from the germline V gene are LGHNT and FRNRAP. The CDR3, as DNA: TGTGCTAGTGCCAGGACATTCACCGGGGAGCTGTTTTTT. Encoded protein: CASARTFTGELFF.

This rearrangement joins TRBV11-3 to TRBJ2-7; a possible D gene is TRBD2 (5 bases). This CDR3 region has 13 residues. Germline values: CDR1 SGHNT, CDR2 YENEEA. Trimming took 1 base from V and 12 from J, leaving 16 bases between them. CDR3 protein: CASSLGVAGVLYF. The CDR3 bases are TGTGCCAGCAGCTTAGGGGTCGCCGGGGTGTTGTACTTC.

A few counts support this clone. The CDR3 here is CASGTAGYEQFF. For the CDR3, the DNA is TGTGCCAGCGGAACGGCGGGGTACGAGCAGTTCTTC. The chain combines TRBV3-1 (or the pseudogene TRBV3-2) with TRBJ2-1; weak D call: TRBD2 (6 bases). The germline V gene has CDR1 LGHDT and CDR2 YNNKEL (reference sequence). This CDR3 is built from 12 residues. With 8 bases removed from V and 10 bases from J, the gap between germline ends came to 15 bases.

The chain links TRBV11-3 to TRBJ2-3; 10 bases are a match to TRBD1. Germline V gene data show CDR1 as SGHNT and CDR2 as YENEEA. This CDR3 contains 18 residues. Trimming removed 4 bases from V and 2 bases from J; junction bases left unmatched: 12. CDR3 coding DNA: TGTGCCAGCAGCTCCCGGGGGCGGGGACAGGGGTTCACAGATACGCAGTATTTT. Protein: CASSSRGRGQGFTDTQYF.

V gene TRBV19 combines with J gene TRBJ2-1; D possibly corresponds to TRBD1 (6 bases). The CDR3 has 15 residues. Germline V gene data show CDR1 as LNHDA and CDR2 as SQIVND (reference sequence). With 5 bases removed from V and 0 bases from J, the gap between germline ends came to 11 bases. CDR3 sequence: CASSSGQYSYNEQFF. The DNA for the CDR3 is TGTGCCAGTAGTTCCGGACAGTACTCCTACAATGAGCAGTTCTTC.

This clone appeared once. The chain links TRBV6-5 to TRBJ1-5; D remains ambiguous. Trimming removed 10 bases at V and 3 bases at J, with 13 bases between. Germline CDR1 is MNHEY and CDR2 is SVGAGI. CDR3 length: 13 amino acids. The CDR3 sequence: CATGRAINQPQHF. The CDR3 DNA reads TGTGCCACTGGTAGAGCGATCAATCAGCCCCAGCATTTT.

The chain uses TRBV28 and TRBJ1-1, with D hard to call. The CDR3 runs to 14 residues. The V end was cut by 7 bases, the J end by 5 bases, with 17 bases between. Germline CDR1 and CDR2: MDHEN and SYDVKM. The CDR3 sequence is CASTTGGAGTEAFF. The DNA of the CDR3 is TGTGCCAGCACTACGGGAGGCGCGGGGACTGAAGCTTTCTTT.

V usage is TRBV5-6 and J usage is TRBJ1-2, with D tentatively TRBD1 (5 bases). Trimming took off 5 bases at V and 8 bases at J, with 16 bases between the two ends. From germline, CDR1 is SGHDT and CDR2 YYEEEE. This CDR3 has 13 amino acids. The CDR3 region is CASRVWGRMGYTF. In DNA form, the CDR3 reads TGTGCCAGCAGGGTTTGGGGGAGGATGGGCTACACCTTC.

The chain uses TRBV9 and TRBJ2-1, with a tentative D call TRBD1 (5 bases). CDR1 and CDR2 (germline): SGDLS, YYNGEE. The CDR3 is 14 amino acids. Trimming left V 3 bases short and J 4 bases short, with 11 bases between. DNA of the CDR3: TGTGCCAGCAGCGCCCAGACAGCTTACAATGAGCAGTTCTTC. Amino acids: CASSAQTAYNEQFF.

V gene TRBV28 combines with J gene TRBJ2-7; TRBD1 matches 8 bases. The CDR3 loop spans 13 amino acids. The trim removed 7 bases at V and 3 bases at J, leaving 5 bases unmatched. Germline CDR1 and CDR2: MDHEN and SYDVKM. In nucleotides, the CDR3 is TGTGCCAGCAAGCTAACAGGGGGCTACGAGCAGTACTTC. Translating it yields CASKLTGGYEQYF. Full variable domain (outside the CDR3, taken from reference TRBV28 and TRBJ2-7): DVKVTQSSRYLVKRTGEKVFLECVQDMDHENMFWYRQDPGLGLRLIYFSYDVKMKEKGDIPEGYSVSREKKERFSLILESASTNQTSMYLCASKLTGGYEQYFGPGTRLTVT.

The V call is TRBV20-1, the J call TRBJ1-5; TRBD1 might be the D (6 bases). V lost 3 bases, J lost 1 base, and 13 bases lay in between. Germline values: CDR1 DFQATT, CDR2 SNEGSKA (reference sequence). This CDR3 spans 15 amino acids. The CDR3 DNA reads TGCAGTGCTAGTCTCGAGGGGGGGAGCAATCAGCCCCAGCATTTT. Amino acids: CSASLEGGSNQPQHF.

The chain carries TRBV5-8 and TRBJ2-1, with 10 bases that match TRBD2. V lost 4 bases and J lost 5; bases outside the gene matches: 6. The CDR3 spans 15 residues. Per the germline V gene, CDR1 is SGHTS and CDR2 is YDEGEE. The CDR3 sequence: CASSPLAGVNNEQFF. As DNA, the CDR3 is TGTGCCAGCAGCCCCCTAGCGGGAGTAAACAATGAGCAGTTCTTC.

The chain links TRBV5-1 to TRBJ2-3; D unresolved. CDR1 and CDR2 from the germline V gene are SGHRS and YFSETQ. The CDR3 is 13 amino acids. Trimming took 4 bases from V and 10 from J, leaving 16 bases between them. CDR3: CASSLSAIMAQYF. CDR3 nucleotide sequence: TGCGCCAGCAGCCTGAGTGCGATTATGGCGCAGTATTTT.

J is TRBJ2-7 and V is TRBV5-8; 9 positions match TRBD2. This CDR3 contains 20 residues. Looked up from germline, CDR1 is SGHTS and CDR2 is YDEGEE. V was clipped by 0 bases and J by 0 bases; unmatched bases: 16. The CDR3 loop reads CASSLARSSGERESSYEQYF. The CDR3 DNA is TGTGCCAGCAGCTTGGCCAGGTCTAGCGGGGAGAGGGAGAGCTCCTACGAGCAGTACTTC. The full variable domain, its missing parts supplied by reference TRBV5-8 and TRBJ2-7, is EAGVTQSPTHLIKTRGQQATLRCSPISGHTSVYWYQQALGLGLQFLLWYDEGEERNRGNFPPRFSGRQFPNYSSELNVNALELEDSALYLCASSLARSSGERESSYEQYFGPGTRLTVT.

The chain employs TRBV14 and TRBJ2-7, with D possibly matching TRBD2 (6 bases). CDR1 is SGHDN and CDR2 is FVKESK in the germline V gene. The CDR3 is 11 residues long. Trimming removed 4 bases from V and 7 bases from J, with 8 bases in between. As DNA, the CDR3 is TGTGCCAGCAGCCCGGGGAGGGAGCAGTACTTC. This translates into CASSPGREQYF.

The genes are TRBV5-1 and TRBJ2-5; D might be TRBD1 (7 bases). Germline CDR1 SGHRS, CDR2 YFSETQ. The CDR3 has 15 residues. With 4 bases removed from V and 5 bases from J, the gap between germline ends came to 18 bases. The CDR3 region is CASSAAGGGRETQYF. CDR3 in DNA: TGCGCCAGCAGCGCTGCAGGGGGAGGAAGGGAGACCCAGTACTTC.

The gene calls are TRBV6-5 and TRBJ2-7; 8 bases are a match to TRBD2. J lost 2 bases, V lost 0 bases, and 3 bases had no gene match. The CDR3 covers 15 residues. The germline CDR1 and CDR2 sequences are MNHEY and SVGAGI. The CDR3 here is CASSYSLAGAYEQYF. CDR3 in DNA: TGTGCCAGCAGTTACTCGCTAGCGGGCGCCTACGAGCAGTACTTC.

The chain combines TRBV18 with TRBJ1-1; perhaps TRBD1 as D (6 bases). CDR1 KGHSH and CDR2 LQKENI come from the germline V gene. Trimming took 5 bases from V and 0 from J, leaving 22 bases between them. The CDR3 loop spans 18 amino acids. This CDR3 is CASSTRDLQGYMNTEAFF. CDR3 nucleotide sequence: TGTGCCAGCTCAACGAGGGATTTACAGGGTTACATGAACACTGAAGCTTTCTTT. Full variable domain (outside the CDR3, taken from reference TRBV18 and TRBJ1-1): NAGVMQNPRHLVRRRGQEARLRCSPMKGHSHVYWYRQLPEEGLKFMVYLQKENIIDESGMPKERFSAEFPKEGPSILRIQQVVRGDSAAYFCASSTRDLQGYMNTEAFFGQGTRLTVV.

The genes are TRBV19 and TRBJ1-1, with D perhaps TRBD1 (5 bases). The germline V gene has CDR1 LNHDA and CDR2 SQIVND (reference sequence). The CDR3 runs 13 residues. The germline V and J ends were trimmed by 5 bases and 4 bases, with 11 bases remaining between them. This chain's CDR3 is CASSFQGTTEAFF. CDR3 DNA: TGTGCCAGTAGTTTTCAGGGTACCACTGAAGCTTTCTTT.